The sequence of this T cell receptor beta chain was determined in a study of T cell responses to AZD1222 COVID-19 vaccine. Sequencing used immunoSEQ multiplex PCR; TCRdb keeps in-frame clones, though not all of them. The table records about 120,000 clones, about 90% of them present only once. The CDR3 contains 13 residues. Germline V gene sequence: CDR1 SGHTA, CDR2 FQGNSA. V was pared by 4 bases and J by 7 bases, with 11 bases between. Sequenced here: peripheral blood, sampled 28 days after the second AZD1222 dose. The chain is built from TRBV7-2 and TRBJ1-3; a possible D gene is TRBD1 (6 bases). This TCR was sampled from an adult who received the AZD1222 COVID-19 vaccine. This chain's CDR3 is CASSSGGTNTIYF. For the CDR3, the DNA is TGTGCCAGCAGCTCCGGGGGCACGAACACCATATATTTT.